The rows below give T cell receptor beta chains drawn from one sample of a study of blood T cell repertoires in COVID-19. The protocol was immunoSEQ multiplex PCR, while the TCRdb copy is restricted to in-frame clones and leaves out a portion. The data show 150,000 to 200,000 clones, 80% to 90% seen once. Specimen: peripheral blood. These receptors were taken from a woman between 70 and 85 years old with COVID-19, enrolled during active disease. Each CDR3 is given with its conserved first and last residue. A D gene is named only where the DNA matches it firmly. Where a row states a size, it is once, few, many or the class of an expanded clone; other rows omit it.

v_call: TRBV5-1; clone_size: NA; d_call: NA; j_call: TRBJ2-7; cdr3_nt: TGCGCCAGCAGCTGGAAAACTAGCCCGGGCACCCTCTACGAGCAGTACTTC; cdr3_aa: CASSWKTSPGTLYEQYF
v_call: TRBV6-4; clone_size: NA; d_call: TRBD2; j_call: TRBJ2-1; cdr3_nt: TGTGCCAGCAGTGACTCAAGACTAGCGGGTTACAATGAGCAGTTCTTC; cdr3_aa: CASSDSRLAGYNEQFF
v_call: TRBV3-1/TRBV3-2; clone_size: NA; d_call: TRBD1; j_call: TRBJ2-4; cdr3_nt: TGTGCCAGCAGCCACGCCCGGGACAGGGGATCCAAAAACATTCAGTACTTC; cdr3_aa: CASSHARDRGSKNIQYF
v_call: TRBV2; clone_size: NA; d_call: NA; j_call: TRBJ2-5; cdr3_nt: TGTGCCAGTAACAGGGATAGAGAGACCCAGTACTTC; cdr3_aa: CASNRDRETQYF
v_call: TRBV5-1; clone_size: NA; d_call: TRBD1; j_call: TRBJ2-7; cdr3_nt: TGCGCCAGCAGCTCGACAGGGGTGGGGGGCCACGAGCAGTACTTC; cdr3_aa: CASSSTGVGGHEQYF
v_call: TRBV6-6; clone_size: NA; d_call: TRBD1; j_call: TRBJ1-6; cdr3_nt: TGTGCCAGCAGAAAGGGACAGGGAGTACCCCTCCACTTT; cdr3_aa: CASRKGQGVPLHF
v_call: TRBV6-2/TRBV6-3; clone_size: NA; d_call: NA; j_call: TRBJ1-2; cdr3_nt: TGTGCCAGCAGTTACTCGATCGGCGGGGGCCTTATCTATGGCTACACCTTC; cdr3_aa: CASSYSIGGGLIYGYTF
v_call: TRBV12-3/TRBV12-4; clone_size: few; d_call: NA; j_call: TRBJ1-5; cdr3_nt: TGTGCCAGCAGCGCCCGGTGGCAGCCCCAGCATTTT; cdr3_aa: CASSARWQPQHF
v_call: TRBV28; clone_size: NA; d_call: TRBD1; j_call: TRBJ1-5; cdr3_nt: TGTGCCAGCAGTTTCACAGGGGTTTCTAGCAATCAGCCCCAGCATTTT; cdr3_aa: CASSFTGVSSNQPQHF
v_call: TRBV15; clone_size: NA; d_call: TRBD2; j_call: TRBJ2-1; cdr3_nt: TGTGCCACCAGCGGGAGAACTCGCGGGGGGGCGGGTAATGAGCAGTTCTTC; cdr3_aa: CATSGRTRGGAGNEQFF
v_call: TRBV27; clone_size: few; d_call: NA; j_call: TRBJ2-6; cdr3_nt: TGTGCCAGCACCACGTTACTTTCTGGGGCCAACGTCCTGACTTTC; cdr3_aa: CASTTLLSGANVLTF
v_call: TRBV18; clone_size: NA; d_call: NA; j_call: TRBJ1-1; cdr3_nt: TGTGCCAGCTCACCGCCTAAGAGTGCGGACACTGAAGCTTTCTTT; cdr3_aa: CASSPPKSADTEAFF
v_call: TRBV21-1; clone_size: NA; d_call: NA; j_call: TRBJ1-2; cdr3_nt: TGTGCCAGCAGCAACCGGACAGGGACCGGCTACACCTTC; cdr3_aa: CASSNRTGTGYTF
v_call: TRBV28; clone_size: NA; d_call: TRBD1; j_call: TRBJ1-5; cdr3_nt: TGTGCCAGCCATGGGATATATGGGACAGCATCCCATAGCAATCAGCCCCAGCATTTT; cdr3_aa: CASHGIYGTASHSNQPQHF
v_call: TRBV27; clone_size: NA; d_call: NA; j_call: TRBJ1-5; cdr3_nt: TGTGCCAGCAGTTTCACGACATCTTGGGCCCAGCATTTT; cdr3_aa: CASSFTTSWAQHF
v_call: TRBV3-1/TRBV3-2; clone_size: once; d_call: NA; j_call: TRBJ1-1; cdr3_nt: TGTGCCAGCGGACGGGACACGAGAGAAGCTTTCTTT; cdr3_aa: CASGRDTREAFF
v_call: TRBV7-2; clone_size: NA; d_call: NA; j_call: TRBJ2-7; cdr3_nt: TGTGCCAGCAGCTTAGTGGCCACTAGTGACGAGCAGTACTTC; cdr3_aa: CASSLVATSDEQYF
v_call: TRBV12-3/TRBV12-4; clone_size: NA; d_call: NA; j_call: TRBJ1-2; cdr3_nt: TGTGCCAGCAGTTTTGCAGCTAACTATGGCTACACCTTC; cdr3_aa: CASSFAANYGYTF
v_call: TRBV4-1; clone_size: NA; d_call: TRBD1; j_call: TRBJ2-3; cdr3_nt: TGCGCCAGCGGGACCGGGACAGGGGATTTTGGGGATACGCAGTATTTT; cdr3_aa: CASGTGTGDFGDTQYF
v_call: TRBV28; clone_size: NA; d_call: NA; j_call: TRBJ1-6; cdr3_nt: TGTGCCAGCACGGGAGTTAATGAAGCCTATAATTCACCCCTCCACTTT; cdr3_aa: CASTGVNEAYNSPLHF
v_call: TRBV3-1/TRBV3-2; clone_size: NA; d_call: TRBD1; j_call: TRBJ1-2; cdr3_nt: TGTGCCAGCAGCCCAGACAGGGGTGGCTACACCTTC; cdr3_aa: CASSPDRGGYTF
v_call: TRBV27; clone_size: NA; d_call: TRBD2; j_call: TRBJ2-7; cdr3_nt: TGTGCCAGCAGTTATGAGGGAGGGTCCTCCTACGAGCAGTACTTC; cdr3_aa: CASSYEGGSSYEQYF
v_call: TRBV5-8; clone_size: few; d_call: NA; j_call: TRBJ1-5; cdr3_nt: TGTGCCAGCAGCTTGGTTTCGGCAGGGGTAGGCAATCAGCCCCAGCATTTT; cdr3_aa: CASSLVSAGVGNQPQHF
v_call: TRBV28; clone_size: NA; d_call: NA; j_call: TRBJ2-5; cdr3_nt: TGTGCCAGCAGTTGGTCCGGCCGTCCTGGAGGGGCTCGAGAGACCCAGTACTTC; cdr3_aa: CASSWSGRPGGARETQYF
v_call: TRBV5-1; clone_size: NA; d_call: NA; j_call: TRBJ2-5; cdr3_nt: TGCGCCAGCAGCTTGATGCCGGGAGAGGGCGAGACCCAGTACTTC; cdr3_aa: CASSLMPGEGETQYF
v_call: TRBV18; clone_size: once; d_call: NA; j_call: TRBJ2-1; cdr3_nt: TGTGCCAGCTCACAAATAAATGAGCAGTTCTTC; cdr3_aa: CASSQINEQFF
v_call: TRBV30; clone_size: NA; d_call: TRBD2; j_call: TRBJ2-4; cdr3_nt: TGTGCCCTCGGGAGGGAGGAAGTCCGCATTCAGTACTTC; cdr3_aa: CALGREEVRIQYF
v_call: TRBV30; clone_size: NA; d_call: NA; j_call: TRBJ1-1; cdr3_nt: TGTGCCTGGAGTGTACTTGACGGACAGTTCTTGAACACTGAAGCTTTCTTT; cdr3_aa: CAWSVLDGQFLNTEAFF
v_call: TRBV29-1; clone_size: few; d_call: NA; j_call: TRBJ1-1; cdr3_nt: TGCAGCGTCAAAGCAAACTCGAACACTGAAGCTTTCTTT; cdr3_aa: CSVKANSNTEAFF
v_call: TRBV7-9; clone_size: NA; d_call: TRBD1; j_call: TRBJ1-4; cdr3_nt: TGTGCCAGCAGCTTAGGAGGGACAGCGAATGAAAAACTGTTTTTT; cdr3_aa: CASSLGGTANEKLFF
v_call: TRBV20-1; clone_size: NA; d_call: NA; j_call: TRBJ2-1; cdr3_nt: TGCAGTGCTACCACAAGTGAGCAGTTCTTC; cdr3_aa: CSATTSEQFF
v_call: TRBV6-5; clone_size: few; d_call: NA; j_call: TRBJ1-5; cdr3_nt: TGTGCCAGCAGTTACTCTCCAGGGGCCCAGCCCCAGCATTTT; cdr3_aa: CASSYSPGAQPQHF
v_call: TRBV28; clone_size: NA; d_call: NA; j_call: TRBJ2-3; cdr3_nt: TGTGCCAGCAGCTTAGGGGGGGCCAGGGGAGATACGCAGTATTTT; cdr3_aa: CASSLGGARGDTQYF
v_call: TRBV9; clone_size: NA; d_call: TRBD2; j_call: TRBJ2-1; cdr3_nt: TGTGCCAATGAGACCGGGACTAGTACCTACAATGAGCAGTTCTTC; cdr3_aa: CANETGTSTYNEQFF
v_call: TRBV14; clone_size: NA; d_call: TRBD1; j_call: TRBJ1-1; cdr3_nt: TGTGCCAGCAGCCAGAACAGGGGGAAGAACACTGAAGCTTTCTTT; cdr3_aa: CASSQNRGKNTEAFF
v_call: TRBV3-1/TRBV3-2; clone_size: NA; d_call: NA; j_call: TRBJ1-5; cdr3_nt: TGTGCCAGCAGCCACAGGGCGTCGGGTCAGCCCCAGCATTTT; cdr3_aa: CASSHRASGQPQHF
v_call: TRBV7-2; clone_size: NA; d_call: NA; j_call: TRBJ2-5; cdr3_nt: TGTGCCAGCAGCTTCCCTGGGGCAGTAGAGACCCAGTACTTC; cdr3_aa: CASSFPGAVETQYF
v_call: TRBV5-6; clone_size: NA; d_call: NA; j_call: TRBJ2-7; cdr3_nt: TGTGCCAGCAGCTTAGTAACGCGAGAGCAGTACTTC; cdr3_aa: CASSLVTREQYF
v_call: TRBV6-2/TRBV6-3; clone_size: NA; d_call: NA; j_call: TRBJ1-5; cdr3_nt: TGTGCCAGCAGTCAACGTAATGGGCTCTATAGCAATCAGCCCCAGCATTTT; cdr3_aa: CASSQRNGLYSNQPQHF
v_call: TRBV30; clone_size: NA; d_call: NA; j_call: TRBJ1-4; cdr3_nt: TGTGCCTGGAGTGACGGCAGGGTGGGAGAAAAACTGTTTTTT; cdr3_aa: CAWSDGRVGEKLFF
v_call: TRBV5-1; clone_size: NA; d_call: NA; j_call: TRBJ2-7; cdr3_nt: TGCGCCAGCAGCTTGCCCCGGGACAGGGCGGCTAGCGGGAGTTTAAGGTCCTACGAGCAGTACTTC; cdr3_aa: CASSLPRDRAASGSLRSYEQYF
v_call: TRBV5-1; clone_size: NA; d_call: NA; j_call: TRBJ2-3; cdr3_nt: TGCGCCAGCAGCCCAGATACCACAGATACGCAGTATTTT; cdr3_aa: CASSPDTTDTQYF